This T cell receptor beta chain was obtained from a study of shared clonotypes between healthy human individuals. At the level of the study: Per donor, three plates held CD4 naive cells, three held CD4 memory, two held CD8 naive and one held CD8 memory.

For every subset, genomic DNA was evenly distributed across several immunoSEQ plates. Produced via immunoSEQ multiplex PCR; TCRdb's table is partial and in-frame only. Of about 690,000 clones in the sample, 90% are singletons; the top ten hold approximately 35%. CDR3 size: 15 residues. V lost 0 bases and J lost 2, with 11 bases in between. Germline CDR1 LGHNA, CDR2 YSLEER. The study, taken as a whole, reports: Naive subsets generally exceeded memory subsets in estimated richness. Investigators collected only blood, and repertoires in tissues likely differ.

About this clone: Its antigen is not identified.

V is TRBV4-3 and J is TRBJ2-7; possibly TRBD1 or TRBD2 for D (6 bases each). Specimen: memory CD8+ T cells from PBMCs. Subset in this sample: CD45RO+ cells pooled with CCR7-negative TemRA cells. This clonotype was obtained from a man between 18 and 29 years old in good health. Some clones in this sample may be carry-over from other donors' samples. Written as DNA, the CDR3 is TGCGCCAGCAGCCAAGAATCGGGGGCGACCTACGAGCAGTACTTC. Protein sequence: CASSQESGATYEQYF.